One and the same sample provided the 8 T cell receptor beta chains below, sequenced in a study of blood T cell repertoires in COVID-19. The method was immunoSEQ multiplex PCR; TCRdb's version includes in-frame clones alone and lacks a portion of them. The sample lists approximately 240,000 clones, about 83% seen once, with roughly 4% in the top ten. What was sequenced was peripheral blood. All receptors derive from a man aged 45-65 years with acute or convalescent COVID-19.

The chain is built from TRBV7-3 and TRBJ2-1; the match to TRBD2 covers 9 bases. CDR1 and CDR2 (germline): SGHTA, FQGTGA. V trimming: 5 bases; J trimming: 7 bases; junction bases outside the gene matches: 15. This CDR3 contains 17 residues. CDR3 protein: CASSPPPAAGGRNEQFF. The DNA of the CDR3 is TGTGCCAGCAGCCCGCCTCCGGCCGCGGGGGGGCGGAATGAGCAGTTCTTC.

The chain is built from TRBV27 and TRBJ2-5; 10 bases agree with TRBD1. Germline trimming cut 6 bases from V and 1 base from J; bases unmatched to any gene: 5. The length of the CDR3 is 15 residues. Germline assignment: CDR1 MNHEY and CDR2 SMNVEV (reference sequence). CDR3 bases: TGTGCCAGCAGAAGGACAGGGGGGGCCCAAGAGACCCAGTACTTC. Protein product: CASRRTGGAQETQYF.

This clone occurred a few times. The rearrangement uses TRBV21-1 and TRBJ2-7; the table's D gene call, TRBD1, was not cross checked with the DNA. TRBV21-1 is classified as a pseudogene. CDR3 length equals 14 residues. The CDR3 spells CASRSGTGNCEQYF. The CDR3 DNA reads as TGTGCCAGCAGATCCGGGACAGGGAATTGCGAGCAGTACTTC.

The chain is built from TRBV14 and TRBJ2-4; perhaps TRBD1 as D (5 bases). This CDR3 region has 17 residues. Deletions cut 1 base from V and 1 base from J, with 14 bases between. Germline V gene sequence: CDR1 SGHDN, CDR2 FVKESK. The CDR3 spells CASSQGPGKGAKNIQYF. DNA of the CDR3: TGTGCCAGCAGCCAAGGGCCAGGGAAGGGGGCCAAAAACATTCAGTACTTC.

This clone turned up a few times. The identical CDR3 is also encoded by other nucleotide sequences in the sample. V is TRBV19 and J is TRBJ2-2; D call uncertain. The ends were cut back, 2 bases at V and 3 bases at J, with 4 bases in the middle. The CDR3 runs to 13 residues. CDR1 and CDR2 (germline): LNHDA, SQIVND (reference sequence). CDR3 residues: CASSIRDTGELFF. The CDR3 DNA reads TGTGCCAGTAGTATACGTGACACCGGGGAGCTGTTTTTT.

The V and J genes are TRBV7-3 and TRBJ1-1, with TRBD1 identical over 7 bases. J lost 1 base, V lost 6 bases, and 8 bases had no gene match. This CDR3 has 15 residues. Germline values: CDR1 SGHTA, CDR2 FQGTGA. CDR3 loop: CASSPTGPANTEAFF. The CDR3 bases are TGTGCCAGCAGTCCGACAGGGCCGGCGAACACTGAAGCTTTCTTT.

This chain links TRBV27 with TRBJ2-7, with D tentatively TRBD2 (6 bases). The ends were cut back, 5 bases at V and 0 bases at J, with 14 bases in the middle. Germline-derived CDR1 and CDR2 are MNHEY and SMNVEV (reference sequence). This CDR3 is built from 15 residues. CDR3 amino acids: CASSRYSGTSYEQYF. CDR3 bases: TGTGCCAGCAGTCGCTATAGCGGTACCTCCTACGAGCAGTACTTC.

This rearrangement joins TRBV28 to TRBJ1-2; 8 bases line up with TRBD1. CDR3 length: 11 amino acids. V dropped 8 bases and J dropped 4; count of bases not matched to a gene: 0. Looked up from germline, CDR1 is MDHEN and CDR2 is SYDVKM. The CDR3: CASGQGYGYTF. CDR3 coding DNA: TGTGCCAGCGGACAGGGCTATGGCTACACCTTC.